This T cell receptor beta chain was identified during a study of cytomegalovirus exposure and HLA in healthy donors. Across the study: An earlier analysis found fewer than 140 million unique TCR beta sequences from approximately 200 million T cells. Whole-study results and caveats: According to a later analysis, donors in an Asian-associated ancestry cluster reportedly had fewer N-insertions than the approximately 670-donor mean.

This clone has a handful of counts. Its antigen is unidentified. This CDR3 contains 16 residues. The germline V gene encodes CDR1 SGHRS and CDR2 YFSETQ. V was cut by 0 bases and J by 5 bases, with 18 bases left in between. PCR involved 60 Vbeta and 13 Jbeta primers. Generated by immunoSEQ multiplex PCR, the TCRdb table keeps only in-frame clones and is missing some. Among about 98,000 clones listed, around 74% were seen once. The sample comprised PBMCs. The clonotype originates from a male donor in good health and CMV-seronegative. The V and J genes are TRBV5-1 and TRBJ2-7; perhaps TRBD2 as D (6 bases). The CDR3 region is CASSLAGRTYPHEQYF. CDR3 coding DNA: TGCGCCAGCAGCTTGGCCGGGAGAACCTACCCCCACGAGCAGTACTTC.